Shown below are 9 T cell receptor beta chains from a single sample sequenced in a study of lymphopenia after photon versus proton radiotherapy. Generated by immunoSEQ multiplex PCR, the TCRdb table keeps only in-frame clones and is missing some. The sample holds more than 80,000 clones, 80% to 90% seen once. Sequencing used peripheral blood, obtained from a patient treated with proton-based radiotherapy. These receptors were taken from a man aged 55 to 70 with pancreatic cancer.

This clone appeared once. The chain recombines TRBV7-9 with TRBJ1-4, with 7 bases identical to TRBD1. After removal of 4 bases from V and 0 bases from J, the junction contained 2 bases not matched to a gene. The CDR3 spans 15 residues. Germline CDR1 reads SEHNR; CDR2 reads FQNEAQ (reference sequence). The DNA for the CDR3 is TGTGCCAGCAGCTCGACAGGGCCAACTAATGAAAAACTGTTTTTT. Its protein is CASSSTGPTNEKLFF. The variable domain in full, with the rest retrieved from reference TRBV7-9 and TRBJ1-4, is DTGVSQNPRHKITKRGQNVTFRCDPISEHNRLYWYRQTLGQGPEFLTYFQNEAQLEKSRLLSDRFSAERPKGSFSTLEIQRTEQGDSAMYLCASSSTGPTNEKLFFGSGTQLSVL.

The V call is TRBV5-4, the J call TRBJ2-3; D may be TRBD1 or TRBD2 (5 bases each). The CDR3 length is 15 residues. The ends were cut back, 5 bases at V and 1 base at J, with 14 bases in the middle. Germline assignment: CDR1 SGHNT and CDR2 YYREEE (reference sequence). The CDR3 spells CASSSRDGRTDTQYF. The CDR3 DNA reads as TGTGCCAGCAGTAGCCGGGACGGACGCACAGATACGCAGTATTTT.

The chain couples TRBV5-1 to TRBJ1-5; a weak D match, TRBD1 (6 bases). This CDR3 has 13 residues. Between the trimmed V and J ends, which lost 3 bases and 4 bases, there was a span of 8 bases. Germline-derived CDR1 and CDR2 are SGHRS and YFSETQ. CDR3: CASSSGTNQPQHF. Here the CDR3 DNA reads TGCGCCAGCAGCTCCGGGACAAATCAGCCCCAGCATTTT.

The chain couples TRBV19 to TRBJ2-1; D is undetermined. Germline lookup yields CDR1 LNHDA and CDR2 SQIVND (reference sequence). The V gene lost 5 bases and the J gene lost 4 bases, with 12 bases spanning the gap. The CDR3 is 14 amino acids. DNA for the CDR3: TGTGCCAGTAGTGGTACACAAAGGTACAATGAGCAGTTCTTC. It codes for CASSGTQRYNEQFF.

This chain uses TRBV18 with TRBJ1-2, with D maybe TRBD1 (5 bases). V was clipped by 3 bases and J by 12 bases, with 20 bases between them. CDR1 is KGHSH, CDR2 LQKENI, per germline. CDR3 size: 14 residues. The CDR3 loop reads CASSPTSGPVTNTF. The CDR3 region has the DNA TGTGCCAGCTCACCCACGTCGGGGCCGGTGACTAACACCTTC.

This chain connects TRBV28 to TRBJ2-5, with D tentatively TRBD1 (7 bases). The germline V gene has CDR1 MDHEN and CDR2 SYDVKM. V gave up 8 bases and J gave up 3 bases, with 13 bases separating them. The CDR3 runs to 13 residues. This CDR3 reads CASRQGGEETQYF. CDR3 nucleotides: TGTGCCAGCCGCCAGGGGGGTGAAGAGACCCAGTACTTC.

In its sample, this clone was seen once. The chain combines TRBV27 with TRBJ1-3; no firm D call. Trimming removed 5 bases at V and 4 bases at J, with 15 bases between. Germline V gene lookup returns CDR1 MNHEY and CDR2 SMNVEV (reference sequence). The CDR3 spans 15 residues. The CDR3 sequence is CASSRTWTSGNTIYF. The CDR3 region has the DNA TGTGCCAGCAGTCGGACCTGGACCTCCGGAAACACCATATATTTT.

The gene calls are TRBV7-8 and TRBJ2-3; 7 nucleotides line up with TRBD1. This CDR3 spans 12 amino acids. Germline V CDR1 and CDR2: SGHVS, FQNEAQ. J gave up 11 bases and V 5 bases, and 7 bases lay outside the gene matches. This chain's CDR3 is CASSPTTGRQYF. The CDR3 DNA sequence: TGTGCCAGCAGCCCGACGACAGGGAGGCAGTATTTT.

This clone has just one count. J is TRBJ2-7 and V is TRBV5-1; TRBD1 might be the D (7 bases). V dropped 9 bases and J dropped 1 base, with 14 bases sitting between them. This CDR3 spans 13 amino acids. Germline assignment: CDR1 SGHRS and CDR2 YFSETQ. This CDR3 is CATSRGVSYEQYF. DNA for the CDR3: TGCGCCACTAGCAGGGGGGTTTCCTACGAGCAGTACTTC.